The 2 T cell receptor beta chains below all came from one sample that was sequenced in a study of regulatory T cells in long-lasting Graves disease. Sequencing libraries for TCR beta were prepared with iRepertoire HTBI primers and Arm-PCR of CDR3 regions. TCRdb re-derived calls from the multiplex PCR reads in MiXCR, one entry per CDR3 protein. This table has 580,000 or so distinct CDR3 sequences, about 16% appearing once. Time point here: newly diagnosed GD, antithyroid drugs for less than 3 months. The authors made the TCR library using RNA they extracted from PBMCs. The same data also went into a second study, on T cells in Graves' hyperthyroidism and ophthalmopathy.

The input for sequencing was peripheral blood mononuclear cells (PBMCs), taken at new diagnosis, from a patient treated with antithyroid drugs. Receptors were obtained from a young man with Graves disease.

This chain connects TRBV6-5 to TRBJ1-2; D unclear. V lost 0 bases to trimming and J lost 2 bases, with 10 bases between them. Germline CDR1 MNHEY, CDR2 SVGAGI. The CDR3 length is 15 residues. The CDR3 DNA reads as TGTGCCAGCAGTTACTCGTCCCCAATCAACTATGGCTACACCTTC. It is translated as CASSYSSPINYGYTF.

Only a few counts were recorded for this clonotype. The chain joins TRBV5-5 to TRBJ2-7, with D uncertain. The V end lost 1 base, the J end lost 7 bases, and 12 bases lay between the germline ends. This CDR3 is built from 13 residues. The germline CDR1 and CDR2 sequences are SGHKS and YYEKEE (reference sequence). Here the CDR3 DNA reads TGTGCCAGCAGCTTGTTTTTGGTCAGGGAGCAGTACTTC. Encoded protein: CASSLFLVREQYF.